A single sample gave rise to the 8 T cell receptor beta chains below, sequenced in a study of T cell responses to AZD1222 COVID-19 vaccine. This table comes from immunoSEQ multiplex PCR, and its TCRdb copy is limited to in-frame clones, with some not included. The table shows under 100,000 clones, with approximately 90% occurring only once. The material sequenced was peripheral blood, taken on day 0 of MenACWY control vaccination. These receptor sequences come from an adult in good health.

The chain links TRBV9 to TRBJ1-1, with a weak D call TRBD1 (5 bases). The CDR3 extends over 17 amino acids. V lost 0 bases and J 0 bases, leaving 15 bases between the germline ends. The germline CDR1 and CDR2 sequences are SGDLS and YYNGEE. The CDR3 region has the DNA TGTGCCAGCAGCGTAGGAGACGGGGCGGGGCTGAACACTGAAGCTTTCTTT. Translated: CASSVGDGAGLNTEAFF.

This chain links TRBV5-1 with TRBJ2-2; D ambiguous. This CDR3 region has 15 residues. Trimming removed 1 base at V and 5 bases at J, with 12 bases between. Germline CDR1 and CDR2: SGHRS and YFSETQ. The CDR3 DNA is TGCGCCAGCAGCTTGCTGGCAGAGAGTACCGGGGAGCTGTTTTTT. As protein: CASSLLAESTGELFF.

The V call is TRBV7-9, the J call TRBJ1-3; D is perhaps TRBD1 (6 bases). The CDR3 runs 16 residues. V was clipped by 2 bases and J by 0 bases, with 11 bases between them. In germline, CDR1 is SEHNR, CDR2 FQNEAQ (reference sequence). The DNA for the CDR3 is TGTGCCAGCAGCTTACCGGACAGCTACTCTGGAAACACCATATATTTT. Translation: CASSLPDSYSGNTIYF.

This chain links TRBV27 with TRBJ1-5; D remains ambiguous. The CDR3 loop spans 17 amino acids. The germline V and J ends were trimmed by 0 bases and 4 bases, with 16 bases remaining between them. The germline V gene encodes CDR1 MNHEY and CDR2 SMNVEV (reference sequence). For the CDR3, the DNA is TGTGCCAGCAGTTTATCGGGTTTTGGAACCAAAAATCAGCCCCAGCATTTT. The encoded protein is CASSLSGFGTKNQPQHF.

The chain employs TRBV7-3 and TRBJ2-3, with 8 bases fitting TRBD1. The CDR3 has 15 residues. The germline V gene encodes CDR1 SGHTA and CDR2 FQGTGA. The V segment lost 2 bases and the J segment 4 bases; nucleotides outside the gene matches: 5. DNA of the CDR3: TGTGCCAGCAGCTTAGCAGGGGGCGTCGCAGATACGCAGTATTTT. It encodes CASSLAGGVADTQYF.

The gene calls are TRBV4-1 and TRBJ1-6, with a tentative D call TRBD1 (5 bases). Germline CDR1 MGHRA, CDR2 YSYEKL. V lost 0 bases and J lost 2, with 11 bases in between. This CDR3 has 17 amino acids. This CDR3 reads CASSQEIRVAYNSPLHF. Written as DNA, the CDR3 is TGCGCCAGCAGCCAAGAAATCAGGGTCGCCTATAATTCACCCCTCCACTTT.

The CDR3 protein is CASSDGRQGALEQYF. The CDR3 bases are TGTGCCAGCTCCGACGGTCGACAGGGGGCGCTTGAGCAGTACTTC. This chain links TRBV25-1 with TRBJ2-7, with TRBD1 matching 10 bases. The CDR3 totals 15 residues. Germline CDR1 and CDR2: MGHDK and SYGVNS. Unmatched junction bases numbered 14, after V lost 8 bases and J lost 7 bases.

The V call is TRBV7-3, the J call TRBJ2-7; D is uncertain. The CDR3 consists of 15 residues. V was pared by 2 bases and J by 3 bases, with 14 bases between. Germline V gene data show CDR1 as SGHTA and CDR2 as FQGTGA. CDR3 protein: CASSLAATEGYEQYF. In DNA form, the CDR3 reads TGTGCCAGCAGCTTAGCAGCCACTGAAGGCTACGAGCAGTACTTC.